This TCR beta chain appears in the sequencing data of a study of shared clonotypes between healthy human individuals (dated by TCRdb to about 2020). Looking at the study overall: A couple of women and a few men aged 18 to 49 years were included in the cohort. Per donor, leukapheresis produced somewhere between about 0.85 and 10 billion PBMCs. To increase sequencing depth and limit assay-specific biases, TCR repertoire library preparation and sequencing were carried out by different laboratories using diverse techniques. The study deeply sequenced blood TCR repertoires of five healthy adults to estimate repertoire size and the extent of clonotype sharing between individuals. For each donor, CD4 naive and CD4 memory were each run on three plates, CD8 naive on two plates, and CD8 memory on one plate.

Using the deep immunoSEQ assay, TCR CDR3 regions were amplified from genomic DNA by multiplex PCR. Extracted genomic DNA from each cell subset was spread evenly across all wells of several immunoSEQ 96-well plates, with each plate serving as a replicate. For sorted subsets, 200 to 250 ng of genomic DNA, equivalent to roughly 30,000 T cell genomes, went into each replicate PCR. Purified libraries were quantified with a Qubit 3.0 fluorometer, sized on a Bioanalyzer 2100, and re-quantified with the KAPA Library Quantification kit. A separate single-read 150-cycle Illumina NextSeq 550 flow cell was used to sequence each immunoSEQ 96-well plate. The paper's data handling went like this. Because the immunoSEQ output included only junctional sequences and no quality scores, the filtering could not be the same as the filtering used for full-length reads. Sequences were annotated with PyIR, a Python wrapper for IgBLAST v1.9, using IMGT germline references to assign V/J genes and CDR3. Reads were filtered out if the reads had weak V/J assignments (E-value above 1e-6), no CDR3, stop codons, out-of-frame junctions, or ambiguous translated residues. V3J clonotypes were defined by identical inferred V gene, J gene, and CDR3 amino acid sequence. Percentage overlap between repertoires was calculated by dividing the number of shared unique clonotypes by the size of the smaller repertoire. RTK rarefaction, the Chao1 estimator, and Recon v2.1 estimates of unobserved clonotypes were used to assess repertoire richness. OLGA was used to compute generation probabilities for all TCRbeta clonotypes that the gDNA method yielded from several donors. In its TCRdb copy, this immuneACCESS table keeps in-frame sequences only and misses some clones. Where compared with another copy, unresolved V genes explain less than half of these, and the others have no known cause. V and J calls and clone size come straight from that table; D and trimming were deduced from the DNA. This sample comprises some 1 million clones, more than 65% of them detected only once. The ten largest account for roughly 1.5% of the sample.

The CDR3 contains 15 residues, cysteine and phenylalanine counted. The kept DNA is CDR3 alone, 45 bases in frame from the first base. V and J lose 4 bases and 2 bases, and a span of 13 bases separates them. The germline V gene gives CDR1 as SGHRS and CDR2 as YFSETQ. The donors were healthy, HIV-negative adults with no recently reported acute infections or vaccinations. All donors were Caucasian adults living in Nashville, Tennessee, USA. CD4+ T cells were enriched by magnetic negative selection, after which naive cells were positively selected on CD45RA and the negative fraction was taken as the memory subset. Blood was obtained by leukapheresis, after which PBMCs were separated by Ficoll-Histopaque density gradient centrifugation and cryopreserved in liquid nitrogen vapor phase. Analytical flow cytometry was used to check the purity and quantity of every magnetically sorted T cell population. Genomic DNA was isolated from every sorted fraction and measured by UV absorbance on a Nanodrop 2000c.

General conclusions and limits of the study: Because the study included a small number of donors, the genetic and exposure-history diversity represented was limited. Compared with non-shared clonotypes, clonotypes shared by all four sorted-subset donors had higher generation probabilities. Even with the large sequencing depth, rarefaction of the sorted-subset datasets indicated that sequencing was incomplete. Sampling was limited to blood, and TCR repertoires in tissue likely differ from TCR repertoires in blood. Naive subsets generally had larger estimated clonotype richness than memory subsets. Based on pairwise subsampling, the degree of clonotype sharing among donors was expected to be affected by sequencing depth. Across four donors, around 5% of naive CD4, roughly 3.3% of naive CD8, about 2.3% of memory CD4, and roughly 0.41% of memory CD8 clonotypes were shared.

This clone was detected only a few times. It has no known antigen specificity. The input lacks base qualities; no much larger clone sits a single base away. Recombination linked TRBV5-1 to TRBJ1-3; the D region possibly corresponds to TRBD1 (6 bases align). The TCR was taken from a man aged 18 to 30 in good health. Input material: memory CD4+ T cells sorted from blood. The sample's cell subset or site label, in plain terms: CD45RA-negative fraction. The CDR3 reads CASSISGVPGNTIYF. The sequenced DNA is TGCGCCAGCAGCATATCAGGGGTACCTGGAAACACCATATATTTT.